This T cell receptor beta chain was retrieved from a study of T cell clones after liver transplantation. The overall study: Samples came from ITN030ST, which attempted immunosuppression withdrawal within 2 years of liver transplantation. TCRbeta sequencing after a pre-transplant mixed lymphocyte reaction identified graft-donor-reactive clones, later tracked in post-transplant blood.

V lost 0 bases and J lost 10; bases outside the gene matches: 13. The CDR3 consists of 17 residues. CDR1 is LGHNA, CDR2 YSLEER, per germline. The protocol was immunoSEQ multiplex PCR, while the TCRdb copy is restricted to in-frame clones and leaves out a portion. The repertoire holds about 20,000 clones, with about 94% as singletons. This clone was seen just once. Source: CD8+ T cells from blood, taken less than 27 months after liver transplant. V and J are TRBV4-3 and TRBJ2-1, with 9 bases fitting TRBD2. The receptor was derived from a human patient who received a liver transplant. Some T cells may be graft donor cells. CDR3 residues: CASSQDSSGSHPGEQFF. The DNA of the CDR3 is TGCGCCAGCAGCCAAGATAGTAGCGGGAGCCATCCGGGGGAGCAGTTCTTC.